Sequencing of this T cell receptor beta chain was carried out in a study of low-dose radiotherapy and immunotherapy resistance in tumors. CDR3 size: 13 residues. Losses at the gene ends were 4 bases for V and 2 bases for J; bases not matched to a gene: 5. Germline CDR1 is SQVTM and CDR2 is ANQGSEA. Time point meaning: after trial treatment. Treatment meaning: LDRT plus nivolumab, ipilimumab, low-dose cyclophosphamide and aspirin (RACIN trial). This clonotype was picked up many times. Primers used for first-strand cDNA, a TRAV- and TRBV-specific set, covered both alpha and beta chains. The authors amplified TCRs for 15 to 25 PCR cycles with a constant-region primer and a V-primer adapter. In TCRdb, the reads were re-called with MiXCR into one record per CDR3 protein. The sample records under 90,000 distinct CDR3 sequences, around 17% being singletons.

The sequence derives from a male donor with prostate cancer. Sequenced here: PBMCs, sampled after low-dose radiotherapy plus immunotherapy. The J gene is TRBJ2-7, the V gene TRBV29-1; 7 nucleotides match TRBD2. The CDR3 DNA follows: TGCAGCGTTGGGGGGGGAGGGCCCTACGAGCAGTACTTC. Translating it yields CSVGGGGPYEQYF.